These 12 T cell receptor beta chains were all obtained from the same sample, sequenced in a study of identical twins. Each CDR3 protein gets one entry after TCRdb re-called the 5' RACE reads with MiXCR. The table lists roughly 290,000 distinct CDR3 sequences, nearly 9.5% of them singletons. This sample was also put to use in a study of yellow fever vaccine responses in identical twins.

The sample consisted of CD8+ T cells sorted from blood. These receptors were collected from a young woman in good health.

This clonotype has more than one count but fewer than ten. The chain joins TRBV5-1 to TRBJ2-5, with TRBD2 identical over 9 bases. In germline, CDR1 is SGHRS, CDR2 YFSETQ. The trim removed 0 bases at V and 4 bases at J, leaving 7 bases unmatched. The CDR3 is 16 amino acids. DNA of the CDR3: TGCGCCAGCAGCTTGGCGGGTAGCGGGAGAGGAGAGACCCAGTACTTC. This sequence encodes CASSLAGSGRGETQYF.

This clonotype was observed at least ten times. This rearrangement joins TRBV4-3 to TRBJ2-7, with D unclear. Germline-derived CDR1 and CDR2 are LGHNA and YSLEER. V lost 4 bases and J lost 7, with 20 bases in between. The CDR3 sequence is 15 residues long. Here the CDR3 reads CASSLSSQARWEQYF. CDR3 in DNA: TGCGCCAGCAGCCTGTCCTCCCAGGCGAGGTGGGAGCAGTACTTC.

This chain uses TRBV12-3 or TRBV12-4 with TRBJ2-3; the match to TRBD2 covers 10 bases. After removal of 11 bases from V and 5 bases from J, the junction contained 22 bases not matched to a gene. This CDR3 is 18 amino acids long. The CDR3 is CARCLGVGTSAAGDTQYF. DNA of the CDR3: TGTGCCCGCTGTTTAGGTGTGGGGACTAGCGCGGCGGGAGATACGCAGTATTTT.

The CDR3 DNA sequence: TGTGCCAGCAGCTTAAACGAGGGGACAGTTCAAGAGACCCAGTACTTC. Encoded protein: CASSLNEGTVQETQYF. The chain is built from TRBV7-3 and TRBJ2-5; TRBD1 agrees at 7 bases. Germline CDR1 SGHTA, CDR2 FQGTGA. The trim removed 1 base at V and 2 bases at J, leaving 7 bases unmatched. The CDR3 is 16 amino acids. The entire variable domain, with the rest obtained from reference TRBV7-3 and TRBJ2-5, is as follows: GAGVSQTPSNKVTEKGKYVELRCDPISGHTALYWYRQSLGQGPEFLIYFQGTGAADDSGLPNDRFFAVRPEGSVSTLKIQRTERGDSAVYLCASSLNEGTVQETQYFGPGTRLLVL.

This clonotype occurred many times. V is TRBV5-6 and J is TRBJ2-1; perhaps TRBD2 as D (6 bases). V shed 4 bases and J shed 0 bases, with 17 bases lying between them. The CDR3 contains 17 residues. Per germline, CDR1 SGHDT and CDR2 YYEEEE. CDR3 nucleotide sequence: TGTGCCAGCAGCATCACGGGACTCCTGAGCTCCTACAATGAGCAGTTCTTC. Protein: CASSITGLLSSYNEQFF.

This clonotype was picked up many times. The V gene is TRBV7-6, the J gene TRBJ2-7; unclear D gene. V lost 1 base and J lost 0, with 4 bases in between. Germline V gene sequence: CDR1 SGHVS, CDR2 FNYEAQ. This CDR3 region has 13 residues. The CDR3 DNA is TGTGCCAGCAGCTTAGTGCACTCCTACGAGCAGTACTTC. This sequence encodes CASSLVHSYEQYF.

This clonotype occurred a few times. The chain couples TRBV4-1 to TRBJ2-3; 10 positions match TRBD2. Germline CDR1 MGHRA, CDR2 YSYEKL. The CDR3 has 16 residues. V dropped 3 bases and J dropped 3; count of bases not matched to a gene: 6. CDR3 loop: CASSHWTSGNTDTQYF. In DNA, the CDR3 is TGCGCCAGCAGCCACTGGACTAGCGGAAATACAGATACGCAGTATTTT.

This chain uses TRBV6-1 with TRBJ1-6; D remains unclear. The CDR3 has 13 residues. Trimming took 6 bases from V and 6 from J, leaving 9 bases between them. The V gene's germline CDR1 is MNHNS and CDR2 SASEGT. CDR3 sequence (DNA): TGTGCCAGCAGCCTAGGAATTAATTCACCCCTCCACTTT. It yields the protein CASSLGINSPLHF.

The CDR3 here is CASSLAPGYATNEQFF. The CDR3 nucleotides read TGTGCCAGCAGCTTGGCCCCGGGCTACGCAACCAATGAGCAGTTCTTC. J is TRBJ2-1 and V is TRBV5-6, with unresolved D. V lost 0 bases, J lost 6 bases, and 16 bases lay in between. There are 16 residues in the CDR3. CDR1 and CDR2 (germline): SGHDT, YYEEEE.

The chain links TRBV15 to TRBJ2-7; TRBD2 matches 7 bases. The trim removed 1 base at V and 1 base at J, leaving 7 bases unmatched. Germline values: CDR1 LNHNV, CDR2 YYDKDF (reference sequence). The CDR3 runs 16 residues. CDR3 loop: CATSRVSGGWSYEQYF. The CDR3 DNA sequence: TGTGCCACCAGCAGAGTTTCGGGGGGTTGGTCCTACGAGCAGTACTTC.

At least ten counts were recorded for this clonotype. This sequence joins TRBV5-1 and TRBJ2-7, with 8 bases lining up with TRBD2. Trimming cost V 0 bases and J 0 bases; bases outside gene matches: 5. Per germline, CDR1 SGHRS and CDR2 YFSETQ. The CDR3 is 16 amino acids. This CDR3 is CASSLEDLAGSYEQYF. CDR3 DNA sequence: TGCGCCAGCAGCTTGGAGGATCTAGCGGGCTCCTACGAGCAGTACTTC. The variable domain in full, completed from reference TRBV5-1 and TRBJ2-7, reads KAGVTQTPRYLIKTRGQQVTLSCSPISGHRSVSWYQQTPGQGLQFLFEYFSETQRNKGNFPGRFSGRQFSNSRSEMNVSTLELGDSALYLCASSLEDLAGSYEQYFGPGTRLTVT.

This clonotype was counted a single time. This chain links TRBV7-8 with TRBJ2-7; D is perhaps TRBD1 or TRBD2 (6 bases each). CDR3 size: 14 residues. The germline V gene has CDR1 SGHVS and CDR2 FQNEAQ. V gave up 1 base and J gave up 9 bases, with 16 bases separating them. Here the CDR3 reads CASSLVSGAQGQYF. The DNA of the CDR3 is TGTGCCAGCAGCTTAGTTTCGGGGGCGCAGGGGCAGTACTTC. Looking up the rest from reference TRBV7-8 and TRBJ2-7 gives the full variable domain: GAGVSQSPRYKVAKRGQDVALRCDPISGHVSLFWYQQALGQGPEFLTYFQNEAQLDKSGLPSDRFFAERPEGSVSTLKIQRTQQEDSAVYLCASSLVSGAQGQYFGPGTRLTVT.